This note documents a single TCR beta chain sequence. CDR1 SGHTS and CDR2 YDEGEE come from the germline V gene. V shed 4 bases, J shed 3 bases, and the junction held 9 bases outside the gene matches. This CDR3 has 16 amino acids. In the authors' methods: It was from reference gene primer amplification that nucleated cell counts were estimated. Repertoires were generated with immunoSEQ multiplex PCR, while TCRdb's copy carries only in-frame clones and drops some. V and J calls and clone size are given by that table; D and trimming were obtained from the DNA. The sample has fewer than 85,000 clones, 65% to 85% seen once. This sample was taken from a study of blood T cell repertoires in COVID-19. Study-wide context: Acute and convalescent COVID-19 samples came from the United States, Italy and Spain. Sources were T cells, B-cell-depleted T cells, or PBMCs; the material itself was cDNA or gDNA.

The V and J genes are TRBV5-8 and TRBJ2-2; 7 bases are a match to TRBD1. Sequencing was done on a sample of peripheral blood. The sequence derives from a human donor in a cohort sampled during active COVID-19. The CDR3 nucleotides are TGTGCCAGCAGCCAACGGACAGGACATTACACCGGGGAGCTGTTTTTT. Translated, it gives CASSQRTGHYTGELFF. Full variable domain (remainder filled in from reference TRBV5-8 and TRBJ2-2): EAGVTQSPTHLIKTRGQQATLRCSPISGHTSVYWYQQALGLGLQFLLWYDEGEERNRGNFPPRFSGRQFPNYSSELNVNALELEDSALYLCASSQRTGHYTGELFFGEGSRLTVL.